A selection of T cell receptor beta chains follows, all from one sample in a study of siplizumab effects on memory and regulatory T cells. Libraries were prepared by immunoSEQ multiplex PCR; TCRdb keeps only in-frame clonotypes and omits some of them. This sample carries some 96,000 clones, 85% to 95% of them seen once, and the ten largest clones take roughly 1.4%. The sample comprised non-Treg CD4+ T cells sorted from blood. Receptors originate from a human donor in good health. The CDR3 runs from the conserved cysteine through the conserved F or W. Fields, in order: J gene, V gene, clone size, D gene, CDR3 DNA, CDR3 protein. A D gene is named only where the DNA matches it firmly. Rows may omit the clone size; those that give it use once, few, many or a size class.

J gene: TRBJ2-1
V gene: TRBV28
clone size: .
D gene: .
CDR3 DNA: TGTGCCAGCAGTTTATTCGCAGGGTCTGAGCAGTTCTTC
CDR3 protein: CASSLFAGSEQFF

J gene: TRBJ2-1
V gene: TRBV10-3
clone size: .
D gene: .
CDR3 DNA: TGTGCCATCAGTGAAAAGCGGGAGCAGTTCTTC
CDR3 protein: CAISEKREQFF

J gene: TRBJ2-7
V gene: TRBV6-5
clone size: .
D gene: TRBD2
CDR3 DNA: TGTGCCAGCAGTCCCCCCGGGGGGTTAAAGGACGAGCAGTACTTC
CDR3 protein: CASSPPGGLKDEQYF

J gene: TRBJ2-7
V gene: TRBV4-1
clone size: .
D gene: TRBD2
CDR3 DNA: TGCGCCAGCAGCCCACCCGGGCTAGCGGGTAGATACGAGCAGTACTTC
CDR3 protein: CASSPPGLAGRYEQYF

J gene: TRBJ1-1
V gene: TRBV29-1
clone size: .
D gene: .
CDR3 DNA: TGCAGCGTTGAAGATCGAACAGGCCAGTTT
CDR3 protein: CSVEDRTGQF

J gene: TRBJ1-4
V gene: TRBV19
clone size: .
D gene: .
CDR3 DNA: TGTGCCAGTAGTATAGGCACCTCTGGTAATGAAAAACTGTTTTTT
CDR3 protein: CASSIGTSGNEKLFF

J gene: TRBJ1-5
V gene: TRBV7-2
clone size: .
D gene: .
CDR3 DNA: TGTGCCAGCAGCTTAGGTGGCGGGACGGGAGGGCAGCCCCAGCATTTT
CDR3 protein: CASSLGGGTGGQPQHF

J gene: TRBJ1-2
V gene: TRBV6-5
clone size: .
D gene: .
CDR3 DNA: TGTGCCAGCAGTTCGACAGCGGGCCTCTATGGCTACACCTTC
CDR3 protein: CASSSTAGLYGYTF

J gene: TRBJ2-1
V gene: TRBV29-1
clone size: .
D gene: .
CDR3 DNA: TGCAGCGTTACAGCTACTGGGTCCGACAATGAGCAGTTCTTC
CDR3 protein: CSVTATGSDNEQFF

J gene: TRBJ1-2
V gene: TRBV5-6
clone size: .
D gene: .
CDR3 DNA: TGTGCCAGCAGCTTGGTGGGGGTTTTCGACTATGGCTACACCTTC
CDR3 protein: CASSLVGVFDYGYTF

J gene: TRBJ2-3
V gene: TRBV5-1
clone size: few
D gene: TRBD2
CDR3 DNA: TGCGCCAGCAGGTTAGCGGGAGGGGTCACAGATACGCAGTATTTT
CDR3 protein: CASRLAGGVTDTQYF

J gene: TRBJ1-2
V gene: TRBV6-1
clone size: .
D gene: .
CDR3 DNA: TGTGCCAGCAGGCCAGAGACGGTGACCTATGGCTACACCTTC
CDR3 protein: CASRPETVTYGYTF

J gene: TRBJ2-3
V gene: TRBV7-3
clone size: .
D gene: TRBD2
CDR3 DNA: TGTGCCAGCAGCTTAACCCTAGCGGGTGACACAGATACGCAGTATTTT
CDR3 protein: CASSLTLAGDTDTQYF

J gene: TRBJ1-2
V gene: TRBV18
clone size: .
D gene: .
CDR3 DNA: TGTGCCAGCTCACCAGAACAGATCTATGGCTACACCTTC
CDR3 protein: CASSPEQIYGYTF

J gene: TRBJ2-1
V gene: TRBV7-6
clone size: .
D gene: .
CDR3 DNA: TGTGCCAGCAGCTTATCAGCGGCTACTTACAATGAGCAGTTCTTC
CDR3 protein: CASSLSAATYNEQFF

J gene: TRBJ1-2
V gene: TRBV7-9
clone size: .
D gene: TRBD1
CDR3 DNA: TGTGCCAGCAGCCGGACAGGGGCGACTTCAGCTAACTATGGCTACACCTTC
CDR3 protein: CASSRTGATSANYGYTF

J gene: TRBJ1-5
V gene: TRBV15
clone size: .
D gene: .
CDR3 DNA: TGTGCCACCAGCCCACGGGAACAGCCCCAGCATTTT
CDR3 protein: CATSPREQPQHF

J gene: TRBJ1-2
V gene: TRBV28
clone size: .
D gene: TRBD1
CDR3 DNA: TGTGCCAGCACCGGGGGACAGGGCTCTAACACCTTC
CDR3 protein: CASTGGQGSNTF

J gene: TRBJ2-1
V gene: TRBV4-1
clone size: .
D gene: .
CDR3 DNA: TGCGCCAGCAGCCGGGAGGGGACAGCTTCCTACAATGAGCAGTTCTTC
CDR3 protein: CASSREGTASYNEQFF

J gene: TRBJ1-2
V gene: TRBV30
clone size: once
D gene: TRBD1
CDR3 DNA: TGTGCCTGGAGTTCAGGGGGCGACTATGGCTACACCTTC
CDR3 protein: CAWSSGGDYGYTF

J gene: TRBJ1-4
V gene: TRBV7-3
clone size: .
D gene: .
CDR3 DNA: TGTGCCAGCAGCCCCCCGGTCTCCCGGACATCTAATGAAAAACTGTTTTTT
CDR3 protein: CASSPPVSRTSNEKLFF

J gene: TRBJ2-5
V gene: TRBV6-1
clone size: .
D gene: .
CDR3 DNA: TGTGCCAGCAGTGAAGGGAGTTTAGAGACCCAGTACTTC
CDR3 protein: CASSEGSLETQYF

J gene: TRBJ1-4
V gene: TRBV6-5
clone size: once
D gene: .
CDR3 DNA: TGTGCCAGCAGTTTAGTTCAGGGAAACGGGCAAAAACTGTTTTTT
CDR3 protein: CASSLVQGNGQKLFF

J gene: TRBJ1-1
V gene: TRBV27
clone size: .
D gene: .
CDR3 DNA: TGTGCCAGCAGTGAGAGGGCGACGAACACTGAAGCTTTCTTT
CDR3 protein: CASSERATNTEAFF

J gene: TRBJ2-7
V gene: TRBV18
clone size: .
D gene: .
CDR3 DNA: TGTGCCAGCTCACCGGGTTTAAGCTTCTACGAGCAGTACTTC
CDR3 protein: CASSPGLSFYEQYF

J gene: TRBJ2-1
V gene: TRBV7-2
clone size: .
D gene: TRBD2
CDR3 DNA: TGTGCCAGCAGCTTAGCCCCTACTAGCGCTACCTACAATGAGCAGTTCTTC
CDR3 protein: CASSLAPTSATYNEQFF

J gene: TRBJ2-3
V gene: TRBV27
clone size: .
D gene: .
CDR3 DNA: TGTGCCAGCAGTCCCCCCGGCGTGACAAGGGGCACAGATACGCAGTATTTT
CDR3 protein: CASSPPGVTRGTDTQYF

J gene: TRBJ2-7
V gene: TRBV5-1
clone size: .
D gene: .
CDR3 DNA: TGCGCCAGCAGCTTGAACAGGGAGGCTTACGAGCAGTACTTC
CDR3 protein: CASSLNREAYEQYF

J gene: TRBJ2-1
V gene: TRBV2
clone size: few
D gene: TRBD1
CDR3 DNA: TGTGCCAGCAGTTTCAACAGGGGTACGATTTCGGGCAATGAGCAGTTCTTC
CDR3 protein: CASSFNRGTISGNEQFF

J gene: TRBJ1-2
V gene: TRBV7-2
clone size: .
D gene: .
CDR3 DNA: TGTGCCAGCAGCTTAGAGACAGTACTACAGAACTATGGCTACACCTTC
CDR3 protein: CASSLETVLQNYGYTF

J gene: TRBJ2-3
V gene: TRBV7-9
clone size: .
D gene: TRBD1
CDR3 DNA: TGTGCCAGCAGTCGGACAGGGAGCACAGATACGCAGTATTTT
CDR3 protein: CASSRTGSTDTQYF

J gene: TRBJ2-1
V gene: TRBV11-3
clone size: .
D gene: .
CDR3 DNA: TGTGCCAGCAGCTTAGGGCGGAGCTCCTACAATGAGCAGTTCTTC
CDR3 protein: CASSLGRSSYNEQFF

J gene: TRBJ2-1
V gene: TRBV18
clone size: .
D gene: .
CDR3 DNA: TGTGCCAGCTCGCCTGACAAGGCCACTGAGCAGTTCTTC
CDR3 protein: CASSPDKATEQFF

J gene: TRBJ2-1
V gene: TRBV6-4
clone size: .
D gene: TRBD2
CDR3 DNA: TGTGCCAGCAGTGTCGCACTAGCGGGAGAGCAGTTCTTC
CDR3 protein: CASSVALAGEQFF

J gene: TRBJ2-7
V gene: TRBV6-1
clone size: .
D gene: .
CDR3 DNA: TGTGCCAGCAGCCGCAGAAACGAGCAGTACTTC
CDR3 protein: CASSRRNEQYF

J gene: TRBJ2-7
V gene: TRBV7-2
clone size: .
D gene: .
CDR3 DNA: TGTGCCAGCAGCCGGGACCTGACCTACGAGCAGTACTTC
CDR3 protein: CASSRDLTYEQYF

J gene: TRBJ1-2
V gene: TRBV6-6
clone size: .
D gene: .
CDR3 DNA: TGTGCCAGCTCAAGCAGGGACGAGAATGGCTACACCTTC
CDR3 protein: CASSSRDENGYTF

J gene: TRBJ2-3
V gene: TRBV2
clone size: .
D gene: .
CDR3 DNA: TGTGCCAGCAGTGAATTGAGGACAACGAGCACAGATACGCAGTATTTT
CDR3 protein: CASSELRTTSTDTQYF

J gene: TRBJ2-5
V gene: TRBV5-5
clone size: .
D gene: .
CDR3 DNA: TGTGCCAGCAGCTTGGGCCGCCAAGAGACCCAGTACTTC
CDR3 protein: CASSLGRQETQYF

J gene: TRBJ1-1
V gene: TRBV14
clone size: .
D gene: .
CDR3 DNA: TGTGCCAGCAGCCAGGTTTCCCGGGGGCTAATGAACACTGAAGCTTTCTTT
CDR3 protein: CASSQVSRGLMNTEAFF

J gene: TRBJ2-7
V gene: TRBV6-5
clone size: .
D gene: TRBD1
CDR3 DNA: TGTGCCAGCAGTTACTCTGCAGGGGGCCCTTCCGAGCAGTACTTC
CDR3 protein: CASSYSAGGPSEQYF

J gene: TRBJ2-7
V gene: TRBV6-6
clone size: .
D gene: .
CDR3 DNA: TGTGCCAGCAGTTACTCAGGGGATTCCTACGAGCAGTACTTC
CDR3 protein: CASSYSGDSYEQYF

J gene: TRBJ1-1
V gene: TRBV28
clone size: .
D gene: .
CDR3 DNA: TGTGCCAGCAGTTTAAACGGGAATTTTCTTGCTTTCTTT
CDR3 protein: CASSLNGNFLAFF